This note documents a single T cell receptor beta chain sequence. The antigen remains unidentified. The sample comes from a study of shared clonotypes between healthy human individuals. Study background: A few men and two women, aged 18 to 49, were donors. Study results and caveats: Sharing across a handful of donors was seen in 5% to 5.5% of naive CD4 clonotypes.

The assay was carried out at the deep level. Authors' methods: Junction-only sequences without quality scores were provided by ImmunoSEQ, so filtering was different. The assay was immunoSEQ multiplex PCR, and TCRdb's table has in-frame clones only and misses some. Clonal size and the V and J genes are those of that table, whereas D and trimming came from the DNA. The sample has over a million clones; about 77% are singletons. The V gene's germline CDR1 is MNHEY and CDR2 SVGAGI. CDR3 length: 15 amino acids. V was pared by 5 bases and J by 2 bases, with 6 bases of the junction left unmatched. Specimen: memory CD4+ T cells sorted from blood. Subset described: CD45RA-negative fraction. The source is a man between 18 and 29 years old in good health. The rearrangement links TRBV6-5 to TRBJ2-5, with 9 positions matching TRBD1. The CDR3 here is CASSPFDRGQETQYF. Written as DNA, the CDR3 is TGTGCCAGCAGTCCGTTCGACAGGGGGCAAGAGACCCAGTACTTC.